Sequencing of this TCR beta chain was carried out in a study of blood T cell repertoires in COVID-19 (dated by TCRdb to 2018 to 2021). Notes on the research overall: The collaborator samples originated in the United States, Italy and Spain and spanned the acute and convalescent phases of COVID-19. The samples were drawn from the first 160 participants of the ongoing ImmuneRACE study and from 950 to 1,500 subjects provided by 6 global collaborators. The prospective study material was composed of cDNA or gDNA derived from T cells, B-cell-depleted T cells, or PBMCs. Where available, HLA class I and class II types were obtained from metadata supplied by the sample provider rather than from assay-based typing. The repertoires were released in a freely available public database meant as a resource for research on the immune response to SARS-CoV-2. Nearly every sample came with metadata listing a de-identified subject ID, COVID-19 status, age in years and sex. Subjects who had been exposed to COVID-19, were actively infected with it, or had recovered from it provided the deeply sampled blood TCRbeta repertoires that made up the dataset.

The investigation overall reported the following: The amount of clinical and demographic metadata varied by source and participant and was provided uncurated.

Participants in the prospective study were aged roughly 18 to 100 years, lived in about two dozen United States geographic areas, and enrolled through a virtual design. Cohort assignment in the prospective study relied on participant-reported clinical history from a screening survey and a study questionnaire. Recovered participants in ImmuneRACE Cohort 3 were defined as having two consecutive negative NP/OP PCR tests, clearance from a healthcare professional, or resolution of symptoms. Mobile phlebotomists in the prospective study collected whole blood, serum and a nasopharyngeal or oropharyngeal swab from every participant. Over a roughly two-month period, participants in the prospective study had the option of providing additional blood draws and questionnaires. Before DNA extraction, prospective study blood samples were shipped either frozen or at room temperature. The immunoSEQ Assay, a bias-controlled multiplex PCR, was used to amplify TCRbeta CDR3 regions from genomic DNA. For the original study's pipeline: The number of nucleated cells in each sample was estimated from the amplification of reference gene primers within the assay. To quantify the absolute abundance of each unique TCRbeta CDR3 rearrangement, sequence reads were collapsed and filtered. For each sample, productive Simpson clonality was calculated by taking the square root of Simpson's diversity index across productive rearrangements. As stored in TCRdb, this immuneACCESS dataset retains in-frame rearrangements with V and J assigned. A fraction of the clones does not appear; measured against another copy, unresolved V genes explain less than half of the discrepancy, and the remainder lacks a known reason. The D gene and trimming were derived from the DNA, and the V and J assignments and clone size from that table. The sample includes roughly 330,000 clones, with around 90% observed a single time. Less than 6% of the sample lies in the top ten.

In its sample, this clone was seen once. What antigen it recognizes has not been identified. One base away there is no much larger clone; base qualities are not given. Between the V and J ends, shortened by 0 bases and 6 bases respectively, the junction contains 12 bases. The CDR3, cysteine through phenylalanine, is 15 amino acids long. Only CDR3 DNA remains: 45 bases, in frame from the first base. CDR1 and CDR2 are drawn from the germline V gene: SGDLS, YYNGEE. This receptor was obtained from a woman in her thirties who had recovered from COVID-19. The rearrangement combines TRBV9 with TRBJ2-2; a tentative D match to TRBD1 spans 7 bases. Specimen: PBMCs or T cells enriched from blood (not recorded which). The sequenced DNA is TGTGCCAGCAGCGTAGGTCAGGGGGGCGCCGGGGAGCTGTTTTTT. Its translation is CASSVGQGGAGELFF.